The T cell receptor (beta chain) under discussion was sequenced for a study of CD8 T cells in ankylosing spondylitis. Study findings and constraints: Disease-associated clones were reportedly significantly overrepresented in matched ankylosing spondylitis synovial fluid.

A few counts support this clonotype. Its target is unknown. Germline assignment: CDR1 SEHNR and CDR2 FQNEAQ (reference sequence). V was cut by 2 bases and J by 3 bases, with 11 bases left in between. The CDR3 length is 15 residues. Generation of TCR beta libraries employed quantitative 5'-RACE incorporating molecular barcodes. TCRdb fed the 5' RACE reads into MiXCR, producing one record per CDR3 protein. In the table there are 150,000 to 200,000 distinct CDR3 sequences, roughly 18% of which are singletons. This clonotype originated in a male donor between 5 and 29 years old with ankylosing spondylitis or in good health (not recorded which). Material: blood, either unsorted or a sorted T cell fraction (not recorded which). This chain connects TRBV7-9 to TRBJ2-1; possibly TRBD2 for D (6 bases). As DNA, the CDR3 is TGTGCCAGCAGCTTATTTGTCGGGGGCTACAATGAGCAGTTCTTC. Its protein product is CASSLFVGGYNEQFF.